This entry concerns a single T cell receptor (beta chain). The antigen is undetermined. Aged 18 to 65, hyperthyroidism patients had been newly diagnosed, with under 2 months' duration. Other autoimmune diseases, uncontrolled infections, pregnancy or lactation led to the exclusion of patients. The data stem from a study of Graves' ophthalmopathy and Graves' hyperthyroidism. General observations from the study: Appearing in blood as well were most expanded thyroid clonotypes above 0.001 frequency.

Scientists amplified the TCR beta CDR3 regions from RNA transcripts. Following a first-round RT-PCR that used HTBI primers, a second-round multiplex PCR was carried out. Each CDR3 protein is one row after TCRdb ran MiXCR on the multiplex PCR reads. The sample holds fewer than 650,000 distinct CDR3 sequences, roughly 20% seen once. V lost 6 bases and J lost 1, with 18 bases in between. The CDR3 totals 16 residues. CDR1 PRHDT and CDR2 FYEKMQ come from the germline V gene (reference sequence). The V call is TRBV13, the J call TRBJ1-1, with D tentatively TRBD1 (5 bases). Input material: peripheral blood. This TCR derives from a woman younger than 30 with stable Graves' hyperthyroidism. Some clones in this sample may be carry-over from other donors' samples. The CDR3 DNA is TGTGCCAGCAGTCCTAAAGTCCCGGACAAGAACACTGAAGCTTTCTTT. It yields the protein CASSPKVPDKNTEAFF.